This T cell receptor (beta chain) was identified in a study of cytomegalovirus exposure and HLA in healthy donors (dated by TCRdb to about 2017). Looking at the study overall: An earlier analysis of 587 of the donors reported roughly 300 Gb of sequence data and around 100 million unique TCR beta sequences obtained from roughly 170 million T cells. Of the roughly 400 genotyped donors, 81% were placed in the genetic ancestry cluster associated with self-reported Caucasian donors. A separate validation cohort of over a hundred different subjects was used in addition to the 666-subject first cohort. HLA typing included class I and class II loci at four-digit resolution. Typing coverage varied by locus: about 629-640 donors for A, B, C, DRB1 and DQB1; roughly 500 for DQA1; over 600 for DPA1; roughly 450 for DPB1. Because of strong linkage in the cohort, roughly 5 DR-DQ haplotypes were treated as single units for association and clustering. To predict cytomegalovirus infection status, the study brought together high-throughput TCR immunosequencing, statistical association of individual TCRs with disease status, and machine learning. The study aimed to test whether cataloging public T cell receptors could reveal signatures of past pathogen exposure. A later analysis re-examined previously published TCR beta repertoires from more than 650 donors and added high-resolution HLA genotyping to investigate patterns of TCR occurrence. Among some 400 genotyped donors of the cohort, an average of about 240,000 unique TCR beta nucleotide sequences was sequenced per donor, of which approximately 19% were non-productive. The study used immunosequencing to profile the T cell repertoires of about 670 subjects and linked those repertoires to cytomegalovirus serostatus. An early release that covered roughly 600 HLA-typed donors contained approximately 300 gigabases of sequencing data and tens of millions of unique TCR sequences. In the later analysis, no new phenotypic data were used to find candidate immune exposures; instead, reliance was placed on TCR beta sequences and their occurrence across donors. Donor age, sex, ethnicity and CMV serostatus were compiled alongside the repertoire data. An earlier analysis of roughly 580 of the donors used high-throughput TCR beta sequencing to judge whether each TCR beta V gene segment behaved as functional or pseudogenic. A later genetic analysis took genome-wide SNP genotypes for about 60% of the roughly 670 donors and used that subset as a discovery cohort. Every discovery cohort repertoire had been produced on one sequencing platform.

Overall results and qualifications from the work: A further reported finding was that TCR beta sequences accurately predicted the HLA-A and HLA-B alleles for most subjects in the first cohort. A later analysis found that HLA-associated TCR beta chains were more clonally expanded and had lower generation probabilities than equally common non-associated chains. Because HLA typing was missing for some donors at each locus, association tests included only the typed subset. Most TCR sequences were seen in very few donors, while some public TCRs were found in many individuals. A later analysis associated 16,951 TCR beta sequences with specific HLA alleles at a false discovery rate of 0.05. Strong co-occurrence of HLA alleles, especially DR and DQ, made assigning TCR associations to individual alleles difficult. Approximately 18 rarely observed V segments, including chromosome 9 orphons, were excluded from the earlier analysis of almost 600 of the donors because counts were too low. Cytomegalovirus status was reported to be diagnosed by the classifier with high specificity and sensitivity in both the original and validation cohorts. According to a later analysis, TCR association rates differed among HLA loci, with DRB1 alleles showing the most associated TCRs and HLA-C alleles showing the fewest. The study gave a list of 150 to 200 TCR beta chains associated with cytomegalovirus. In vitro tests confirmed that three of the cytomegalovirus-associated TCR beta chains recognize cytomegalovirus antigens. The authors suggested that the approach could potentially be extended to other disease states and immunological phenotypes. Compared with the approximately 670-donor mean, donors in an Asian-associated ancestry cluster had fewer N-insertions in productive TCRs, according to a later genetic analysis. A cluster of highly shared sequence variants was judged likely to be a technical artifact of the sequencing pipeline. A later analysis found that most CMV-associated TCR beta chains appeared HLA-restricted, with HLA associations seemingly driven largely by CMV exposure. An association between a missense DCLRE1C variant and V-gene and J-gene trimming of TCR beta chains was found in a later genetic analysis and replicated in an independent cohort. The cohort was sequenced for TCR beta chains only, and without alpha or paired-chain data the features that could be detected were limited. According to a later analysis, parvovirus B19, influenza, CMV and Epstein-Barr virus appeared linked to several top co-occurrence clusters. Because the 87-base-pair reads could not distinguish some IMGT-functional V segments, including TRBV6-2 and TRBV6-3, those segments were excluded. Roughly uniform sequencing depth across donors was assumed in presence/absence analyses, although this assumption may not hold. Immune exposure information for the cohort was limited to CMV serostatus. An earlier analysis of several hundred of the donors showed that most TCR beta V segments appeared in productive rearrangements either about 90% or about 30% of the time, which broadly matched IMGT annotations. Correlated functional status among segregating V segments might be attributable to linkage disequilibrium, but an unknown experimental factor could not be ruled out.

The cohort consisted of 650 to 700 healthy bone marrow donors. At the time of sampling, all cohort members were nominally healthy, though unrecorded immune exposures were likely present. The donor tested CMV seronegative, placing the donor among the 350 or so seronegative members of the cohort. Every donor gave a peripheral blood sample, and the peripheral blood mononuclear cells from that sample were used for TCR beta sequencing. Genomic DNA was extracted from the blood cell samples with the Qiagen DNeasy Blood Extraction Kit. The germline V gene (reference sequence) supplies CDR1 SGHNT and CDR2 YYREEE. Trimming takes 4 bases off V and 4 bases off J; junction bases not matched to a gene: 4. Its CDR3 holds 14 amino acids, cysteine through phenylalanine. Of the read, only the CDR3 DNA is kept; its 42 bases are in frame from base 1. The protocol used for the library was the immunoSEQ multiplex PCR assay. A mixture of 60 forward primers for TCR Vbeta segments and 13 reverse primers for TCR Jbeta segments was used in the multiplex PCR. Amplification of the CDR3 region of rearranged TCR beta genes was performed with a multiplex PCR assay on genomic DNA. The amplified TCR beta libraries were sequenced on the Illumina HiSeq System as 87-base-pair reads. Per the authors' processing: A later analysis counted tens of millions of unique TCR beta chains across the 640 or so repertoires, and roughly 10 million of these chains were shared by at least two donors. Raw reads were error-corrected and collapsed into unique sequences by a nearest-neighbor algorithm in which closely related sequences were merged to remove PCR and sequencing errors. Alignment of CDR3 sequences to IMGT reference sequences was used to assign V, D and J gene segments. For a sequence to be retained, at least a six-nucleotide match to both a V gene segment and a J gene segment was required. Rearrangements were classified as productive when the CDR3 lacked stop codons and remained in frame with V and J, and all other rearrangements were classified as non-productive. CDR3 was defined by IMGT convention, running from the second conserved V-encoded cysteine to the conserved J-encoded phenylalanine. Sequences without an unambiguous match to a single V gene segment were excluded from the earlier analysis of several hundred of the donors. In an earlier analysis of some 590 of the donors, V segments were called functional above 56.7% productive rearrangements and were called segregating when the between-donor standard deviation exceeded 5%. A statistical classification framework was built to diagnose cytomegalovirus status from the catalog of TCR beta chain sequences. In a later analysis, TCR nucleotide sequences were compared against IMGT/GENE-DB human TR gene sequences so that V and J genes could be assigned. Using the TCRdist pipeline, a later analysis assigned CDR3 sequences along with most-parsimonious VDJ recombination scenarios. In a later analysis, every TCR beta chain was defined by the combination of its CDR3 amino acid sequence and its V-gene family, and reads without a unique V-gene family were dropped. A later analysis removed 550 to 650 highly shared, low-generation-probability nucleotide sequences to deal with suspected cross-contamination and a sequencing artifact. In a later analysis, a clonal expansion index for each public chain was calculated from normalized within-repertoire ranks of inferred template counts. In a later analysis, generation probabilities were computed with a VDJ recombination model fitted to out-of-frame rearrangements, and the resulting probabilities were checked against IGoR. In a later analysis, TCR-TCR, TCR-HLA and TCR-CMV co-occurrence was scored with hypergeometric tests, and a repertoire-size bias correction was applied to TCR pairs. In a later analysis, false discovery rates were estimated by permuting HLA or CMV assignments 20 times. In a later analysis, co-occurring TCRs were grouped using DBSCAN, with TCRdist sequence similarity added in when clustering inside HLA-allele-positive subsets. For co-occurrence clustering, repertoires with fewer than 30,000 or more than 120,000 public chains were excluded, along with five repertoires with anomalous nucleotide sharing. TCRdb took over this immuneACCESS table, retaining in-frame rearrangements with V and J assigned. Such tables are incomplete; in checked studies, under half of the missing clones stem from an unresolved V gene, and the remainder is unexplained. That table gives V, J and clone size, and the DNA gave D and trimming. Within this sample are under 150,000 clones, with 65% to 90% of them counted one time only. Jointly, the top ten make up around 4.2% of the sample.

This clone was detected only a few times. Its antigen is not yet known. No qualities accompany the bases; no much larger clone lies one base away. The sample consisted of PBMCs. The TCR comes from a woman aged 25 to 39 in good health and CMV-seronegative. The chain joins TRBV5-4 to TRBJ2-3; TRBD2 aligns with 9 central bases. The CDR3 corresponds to CASSGAGGPDTQYF. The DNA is TGTGCCAGCAGCGGGGCGGGAGGGCCAGATACGCAGTATTTT.